Shown below are 14 T cell receptor beta chains from a single sample sequenced in a study of blood T cell repertoires in COVID-19. Profiling relied on immunoSEQ multiplex PCR, and the TCRdb table lists in-frame clones only, not all of them. There are fewer than 200,000 clones in the sample; 82% occur only once, and around 7% lies in the top ten. The sample taken for sequencing was peripheral blood. The receptors derive from a woman aged 40 to 55 with COVID-19, enrolled during active disease.

This chain joins TRBV11-3 and TRBJ2-1; TRBD1 might be the D (6 bases). V gave up 4 bases and J gave up 7 bases, with 17 bases separating them. CDR1 and CDR2 from the germline V gene are SGHNT and YENEEA. The CDR3 is 15 amino acids. The CDR3 DNA reads TGTGCCAGCAGCTCCCGAACAGGGAACAGAAATGAGCAGTTCTTC. It encodes CASSSRTGNRNEQFF.

The CDR3 coding sequence is TGCAGTGCTAGTAGCGGAGGAGGGAACTATGGCTACACCTTC. The encoded protein is CSASSGGGNYGYTF. V usage is TRBV20-1 and J usage is TRBJ1-2; no definite D call. The CDR3 has 14 amino acids. V was pared by 3 bases and J by 2 bases, with 13 bases between. Germline V gives CDR1 DFQATT, CDR2 SNEGSKA (reference sequence).

CDR3 in amino acids: CASNLAGAGNIQYF. The CDR3, as DNA: TGTGCCAGCAACCTAGCGGGAGCGGGGAACATTCAGTACTTC. The rearrangement uses TRBV6-5 and TRBJ2-4; 10 bases agree with TRBD2. This CDR3 is built from 14 residues. Germline CDR1 MNHEY, CDR2 SVGAGI. The V and J ends lost 7 bases and 7 bases, in that order; junction bases with no gene match: 7.

The J gene is TRBJ1-1, the V gene TRBV15; tentative D call: TRBD1 (6 bases). Trimming removed 0 bases from V and 0 bases from J, with 8 bases in between. CDR1 is LNHNV and CDR2 is YYDKDF in the germline V gene (reference sequence). This CDR3 is built from 15 residues. The CDR3 here is CATSREGAMNTEAFF. The CDR3 nucleotides read TGTGCCACCAGCAGAGAGGGGGCCATGAACACTGAAGCTTTCTTT.

V gene TRBV5-6 combines with J gene TRBJ1-6; 8 bases are shared with TRBD1. Germline trimming cut 1 base from V and 7 bases from J; bases unmatched to any gene: 4. Germline CDR1 SGHDT, CDR2 YYEEEE. CDR3 length: 15 amino acids. The CDR3, as DNA: TGTGCCAGCAGCTTGCAGGGGGCGCGGAATTCACCCCTCCACTTT. Encoded protein: CASSLQGARNSPLHF. The entire variable domain, with the rest obtained from reference TRBV5-6 and TRBJ1-6, is as follows: DAGVTQSPTHLIKTRGQQVTLRCSPKSGHDTVSWYQQALGQGPQFIFQYYEEEERQRGNFPDRFSGHQFPNYSSELNVNALLLGDSALYLCASSLQGARNSPLHFGNGTRLTVT.

DNA of the CDR3: TGTGCCGGGACAGAGGTCTCCTACGAGCAGTACTTC. Protein sequence: CAGTEVSYEQYF. V usage is TRBV30 and J usage is TRBJ2-7; 7 bases align to TRBD1. This CDR3 is built from 12 residues. The germline CDR1 and CDR2 sequences are GTSNPN and SVGIG (reference sequence). V was pared by 8 bases and J by 0 bases, with 4 bases of the junction left unmatched.

The J gene is TRBJ2-3, the V gene TRBV7-2, with D uncertain. Looked up from germline, CDR1 is SGHTA and CDR2 is FQGNSA. V shed 5 bases and J shed 6 bases, with 9 bases lying between them. The CDR3 spans 12 residues. This CDR3 reads CASSAYYDTQYF. The CDR3, as DNA: TGTGCCAGCAGCGCCTACTACGATACGCAGTATTTT.

The rearrangement uses TRBV9 and TRBJ2-1; no clear D. Germline lookup yields CDR1 SGDLS and CDR2 YYNGEE. The germline V and J ends were trimmed by 0 bases and 6 bases, with 7 bases remaining between them. This CDR3 comprises 13 residues. CDR3 DNA sequence: TGTGCCAGCAGCGTAGAACGCGGCAATGAGCAGTTCTTC. This translates into CASSVERGNEQFF. Filled out from reference TRBV9 and TRBJ2-1, the complete variable domain reads DSGVTQTPKHLITATGQRVTLRCSPRSGDLSVYWYQQSLDQGLQFLIQYYNGEERAKGNILERFSAQQFPDLHSELNLSSLELGDSALYFCASSVERGNEQFFGPGTRLTVL.

The rearrangement uses TRBV19 and TRBJ2-2, with 11 bases aligning to TRBD2. CDR3 size: 18 residues. The germline V gene has CDR1 LNHDA and CDR2 SQIVND (reference sequence). The J segment lost 6 bases and the V segment lost 1 base, leaving 10 bases of the junction unmatched. The chain's CDR3 is CASSIGASGRTISGELFF. For the CDR3, the DNA is TGTGCCAGTAGTATAGGGGCTAGCGGGAGGACGATTTCCGGGGAGCTGTTTTTT. Together with reference TRBV19 and TRBJ2-2, the CDR3 gives the full variable domain: DGGITQSPKYLFRKEGQNVTLSCEQNLNHDAMYWYRQDPGQGLRLIYYSQIVNDFQKGDIAEGYSVSREKKESFPLTVTSAQKNPTAFYLCASSIGASGRTISGELFFGEGSRLTVL.

This clone was seen a few times. The chain links TRBV2 to TRBJ2-2; a weak D match, TRBD2 (6 bases). The V and J ends lost 3 bases and 0 bases respectively, with 8 bases between them. The CDR3 sequence is 15 residues long. Germline values: CDR1 SNHLY, CDR2 FYNNEI. The CDR3 reads CASSDGGSNTGELFF. The CDR3 nucleotides are TGTGCCAGCAGTGATGGGGGGTCGAACACCGGGGAGCTGTTTTTT.

This clone has a handful of counts. The chain is built from TRBV29-1 and TRBJ1-4; D possibly corresponds to TRBD1 (6 bases). V was clipped by 4 bases and J by 7 bases, with 10 bases between them. Per the germline V gene, CDR1 is SQVTM and CDR2 is ANQGSEA. The CDR3 has 12 amino acids. The CDR3: CSVGRGSEKLFF. As DNA, the CDR3 is TGCAGCGTTGGCAGGGGAAGTGAAAAACTGTTTTTT.

This clone was seen ten or more times. V and J are TRBV13 and TRBJ2-2, with 7 positions matching TRBD2. This CDR3 is built from 18 residues. Germline-derived CDR1 and CDR2 are PRHDT and FYEKMQ (reference sequence). Trimming removed 1 base from V and 1 base from J; junction bases left unmatched: 9. The CDR3 coding sequence is TGTGCCAGCAGCTTAGTAGTGGCGGCTAGCGGGAACACCGGGGAGCTGTTTTTT. Translation: CASSLVVAASGNTGELFF.

This clone was seen once. The chain recombines TRBV18 with TRBJ1-2, with D unresolved. The CDR3 spans 15 residues. The V gene lost 2 bases and the J gene lost 0 bases, with 10 bases spanning the gap. CDR1 and CDR2 from the germline V gene are KGHSH and LQKENI. DNA of the CDR3: TGTGCCAGCTCACCAGAACCGTTAGCTAACTATGGCTACACCTTC. It is translated as CASSPEPLANYGYTF.

This sequence joins TRBV7-6 and TRBJ1-4, with a possible D match to TRBD1 (5 bases). The CDR3 loop spans 18 amino acids. Germline CDR1 reads SGHVS; CDR2 reads FNYEAQ. The ends were cut back, 6 bases at V and 7 bases at J, with 27 bases in the middle. CDR3 in amino acids: CASSPRSGQPPRGEKLFF. In DNA, the CDR3 is TGTGCCAGCAGTCCTCGATCCGGACAACCCCCGCGCGGTGAAAAACTGTTTTTT.